This T cell receptor beta chain is from a study of cytomegalovirus exposure and HLA in healthy donors. Broader study findings: There was a cluster of highly shared sequence variants that was likely a sequencing artifact. Later work showed greater clonal expansion in HLA-associated TCR beta chains than in equally common others.

Primers included in the PCR were 60 Vbeta and 13 Jbeta primers. Sequencing was performed with immunoSEQ multiplex PCR; in TCRdb, only in-frame clones are kept and a portion is missing. The repertoire has 200,000 or so clones, around four fifths of them found once; the top ten carry 0.71%. On this clone itself: The antigen is not known.

When sampled, the donors appeared nominally healthy, though they likely had unrecorded immune exposures. V dropped 0 bases and J dropped 3 bases, with 13 bases sitting between them. The CDR3 has 16 amino acids. Germline CDR1 is SGHRS and CDR2 is YFSETQ. The J gene is TRBJ2-1, the V gene TRBV5-1; maybe TRBD2 (7 bases). What was sequenced was PBMCs. This TCR was recovered from a boy between 2 and 10 years old in good health and CMV-seronegative. The CDR3 DNA sequence: TGCGCCAGCAGCTTGGTGGGCGGGGGCATCTACAATGAGCAGTTCTTC. Translating gives CASSLVGGGIYNEQFF.